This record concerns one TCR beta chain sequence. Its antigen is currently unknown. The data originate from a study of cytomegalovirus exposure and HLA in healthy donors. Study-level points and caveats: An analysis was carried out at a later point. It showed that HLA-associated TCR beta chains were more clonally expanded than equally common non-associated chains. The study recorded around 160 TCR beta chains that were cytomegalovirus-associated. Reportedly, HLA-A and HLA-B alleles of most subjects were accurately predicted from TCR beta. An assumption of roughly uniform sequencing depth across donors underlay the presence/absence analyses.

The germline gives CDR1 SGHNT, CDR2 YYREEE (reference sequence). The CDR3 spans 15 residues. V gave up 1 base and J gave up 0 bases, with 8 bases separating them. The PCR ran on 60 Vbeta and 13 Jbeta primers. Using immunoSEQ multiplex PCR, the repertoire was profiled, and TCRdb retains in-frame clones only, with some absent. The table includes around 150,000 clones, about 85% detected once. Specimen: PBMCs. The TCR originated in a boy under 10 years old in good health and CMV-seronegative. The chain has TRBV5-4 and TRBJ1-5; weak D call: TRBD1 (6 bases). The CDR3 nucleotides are TGTGCCAGCAGCTTGACAGGGAATAGCAATCAGCCCCAGCATTTT. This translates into CASSLTGNSNQPQHF.